What follows is one T cell receptor (beta chain) and its context. Its target is unknown. Clones were read by immunoSEQ multiplex PCR, and TCRdb kept only the in-frame ones, dropping some. The top ten clones hold more than 7.5% of a sample with approximately 65,000 clones, around nine tenths of them seen once. These data originate in a study of PD-1 blockade in classical Hodgkin lymphoma. Time point described: cycle 4 day 1 (C4D1), after less than 7 weeks of nivolumab. Every patient had relapsed following autologous stem cell transplantation, and cohorts differed in brentuximab vedotin exposure. Study-wide results and limits: Newly diagnosed patients were reported to start with lower TCR diversity than healthy donors. Nothing has yet pinned down what causes the repertoire differences, possibly disease activity or prior therapy.

Trimming pared 7 bases from V and 1 base from J, leaving 16 bases between. This CDR3 is built from 14 residues. Per the germline V gene, CDR1 is SQVTM and CDR2 is ANQGSEA. This clonotype was obtained from a human donor with classical Hodgkin lymphoma. This material consisted of peripheral blood mononuclear cells (PBMCs), taken before the fourth cycle of nivolumab. The chain carries TRBV29-1 and TRBJ1-1; D perhaps matches TRBD1 (5 bases). The CDR3 sequence is CSAPVGEGNTEAFF. The CDR3 nucleotides read TGCAGCGCACCGGTAGGGGAGGGGAACACTGAAGCTTTCTTT.